These 13 T cell receptor beta chains came from one sample sequenced in a study of T cell responses to AZD1222 COVID-19 vaccine. Clones were sequenced by immunoSEQ multiplex PCR, and TCRdb holds only the in-frame ones, with some missing. This table has 100,000 to 150,000 clones, approximately 89% appearing once. The sequences come from peripheral blood, collected on day 0 of AZD1222 vaccination. The receptor set was obtained from an adult in good health.

The rearrangement uses TRBV27 and TRBJ1-2; tentative D call: TRBD1 (6 bases). Trimming removed 4 bases from V and 3 bases from J, with 15 bases in between. In germline, CDR1 is MNHEY, CDR2 SMNVEV (reference sequence). This CDR3 is built from 15 residues. CDR3 amino acids: CASSSSQGQDYGYTF. The CDR3 DNA follows: TGTGCCAGCAGTTCGTCGCAGGGGCAGGACTATGGCTACACCTTC.

V is TRBV12-3 or TRBV12-4 and J is TRBJ2-1; D uncertain. CDR3 length equals 12 residues. V shed 7 bases and J shed 4 bases, with 8 bases lying between them. CDR3 sequence reads: CASTDRYNEQFF. CDR3 in DNA: TGTGCCAGCACCGACCGATACAATGAGCAGTTCTTC.

The chain is built from TRBV28 and TRBJ2-5, with 16 bases fitting TRBD2. CDR1 MDHEN and CDR2 SYDVKM come from the germline V gene. J was trimmed by 2 bases and V by 5 bases; bases with no gene match: 5. This CDR3 contains 17 residues. CDR3 DNA: TGTGCCAGCAGTATGGGACTAGCGGGGGGGGTACAAGAGACCCAGTACTTC. Its translation is CASSMGLAGGVQETQYF.

This clone has only a few counts. V usage is TRBV7-2 and J usage is TRBJ1-1, with 12 bases fitting TRBD1. CDR1 is SGHTA, CDR2 FQGNSA, per germline. The CDR3 totals 18 residues. V lost 0 bases to trimming and J lost 5 bases; unmatched junction nucleotides: 10. The CDR3 nucleotides read TGTGCCAGCAGCTTAGCGGGGACAGGGGGCCGTAGAGGAACTGAAGCTTTCTTT. Translation: CASSLAGTGGRRGTEAFF.

This clone appeared once. This chain joins TRBV6-5 and TRBJ1-4; D not certain. V was shortened by 0 bases and J by 8 bases, with 13 bases between the two germline ends. CDR3 length equals 15 residues. CDR1 and CDR2 from the germline V gene are MNHEY and SVGAGI. This CDR3 reads CASSYSRGNREKLFF. CDR3 in DNA: TGTGCCAGCAGTTACTCGAGAGGGAACCGCGAAAAACTGTTTTTT.

The CDR3: CATSRGTGSSGNTIYF. For the CDR3, the DNA is TGTGCCACCAGCAGAGGGACAGGGAGCTCTGGAAACACCATATATTTT. V is TRBV15 and J is TRBJ1-3; TRBD1 matches at 8 bases. Germline CDR1 reads LNHNV; CDR2 reads YYDKDF (reference sequence). The CDR3 sequence is 16 residues long. Unmatched junction bases numbered 2, after V lost 1 base and J lost 0 bases.

The chain is built from TRBV4-3 and TRBJ2-1; possibly TRBD2 for D (5 bases). The length of the CDR3 is 12 residues. Deletions cut 0 bases from V and 12 bases from J, with 9 bases between. CDR1 and CDR2 (germline): LGHNA, YSLEER. CDR3 in DNA: TGCGCCAGCAGCCAAGATGACCGGGGGCAGTTCTTC. Its translation: CASSQDDRGQFF.

The V and J genes are TRBV2 and TRBJ1-2; D uncertain. Trimming pared 4 bases from V and 4 bases from J, leaving 13 bases between. Germline CDR1 SNHLY, CDR2 FYNNEI. CDR3 length: 14 amino acids. The CDR3 region has the DNA TGTGCCAGCAGTGCCGGCGGGAAGACCTATGGCTACACCTTC. Encoded protein: CASSAGGKTYGYTF.

About this clone: Other DNA variants within this sample encode the same CDR3. The V call is TRBV12-3 or TRBV12-4, the J call TRBJ1-5; no reliable D call. V lost 0 bases to trimming and J lost 4 bases, with 4 bases between them. The CDR3 spans 13 residues. CDR3 loop: CASSLAGNQPQHF. The DNA for the CDR3 is TGTGCCAGCAGTTTAGCGGGAAATCAGCCCCAGCATTTT.

This sequence joins TRBV28 and TRBJ2-2; no clear D. CDR1 and CDR2 from the germline V gene are MDHEN and SYDVKM. The CDR3 has 12 residues. Trimming removed 3 bases at V and 6 bases at J, with 5 bases between. CDR3: CASSLYAGELFF. In DNA form, the CDR3 reads TGTGCCAGCAGTTTGTACGCCGGGGAGCTGTTTTTT.

The chain couples TRBV7-8 to TRBJ1-6, with D hard to call. Germline CDR1 and CDR2: SGHVS and FQNEAQ. CDR3 length: 14 residues. Trimming left V 1 base short and J 9 bases short, with 10 bases between. The DNA of the CDR3 is TGTGCCAGCAGCTTAGGACAAGTAGCTTCACCCCTCCACTTT. Translated: CASSLGQVASPLHF.

This chain connects TRBV24-1 to TRBJ1-2; TRBD1 matches at 9 bases. CDR1 is KGHDR, CDR2 SFDVKD, per germline. Losses at the gene ends were 4 bases for V and 2 bases for J; bases not matched to a gene: 4. The CDR3 sequence is 15 residues long. CDR3 region: CATSEGTGLNYGYTF. The CDR3 nucleotides read TGTGCCACCAGTGAAGGGACAGGGCTAAACTATGGCTACACCTTC.

The chain recombines TRBV29-1 with TRBJ1-1, with TRBD1 identical over 7 bases. V lost 3 bases and J lost 4; bases outside the gene matches: 2. The length of the CDR3 is 12 residues. Germline CDR1 is SQVTM and CDR2 is ANQGSEA. In DNA form, the CDR3 reads TGCAGCGTTGACAGGGGGATCACTGAAGCTTTCTTT. Protein product: CSVDRGITEAFF. The complete variable domain, with remaining parts taken from reference TRBV29-1 and TRBJ1-1, reads SAVISQKPSRDICQRGTSLTIQCQVDSQVTMMFWYRQQPGQSLTLIATANQGSEATYESGFVIDKFPISRPNLTFSTLTVSNMSPEDSSIYLCSVDRGITEAFFGQGTRLTVV.